The 6 T cell receptor beta chains given below trace back to one sample, sequenced in a study of T-cell memory formation after mild COVID-19. Via MiXCR, TCRdb re-called the 5' RACE reads, giving one row per CDR3 protein. The sample lists hundreds of thousands of distinct CDR3 sequences, about a sixth occurring once. Specimen: PBMCs or a T cell subset sorted from them (not recorded which). The receptors here all came from a man aged 18 to 30 who had mild COVID-19 (a few samples of this study predate the infection). Cell type and time point are not known.

This clonotype was recorded a few times. J is TRBJ2-7 and V is TRBV6-2 or TRBV6-3; 8 nucleotides align to TRBD1. CDR1 and CDR2 from the germline V gene are MNHEY and SVGEGT. V lost 4 bases, J lost 3 bases, and 2 bases stayed unmatched. This CDR3 is built from 13 residues. CDR3 nucleotide sequence: TGTGCCAGCAGTTCCGGGACAGGCTACGAGCAGTACGTC. Its protein is CASSSGTGYEQYV.

The chain links TRBV20-1 to TRBJ2-7, with 7 bases fitting TRBD2. The germline gives CDR1 DFQATT, CDR2 SNEGSKA (reference sequence). This CDR3 has 13 residues. The V and J ends lost 2 bases and 6 bases, in that order; junction bases with no gene match: 7. The CDR3 reads CSARSGGPGEQYF. DNA for the CDR3: TGCAGTGCTAGATCGGGGGGACCGGGCGAGCAGTACTTC.

This clonotype occurred a few times. The CDR3 spells CASSQDTAEESGAEAFF. The CDR3 DNA reads TGCGCCAGCAGCCAAGACACAGCGGAGGAGTCGGGTGCTGAAGCTTTCTTT. The chain recombines TRBV4-3 with TRBJ1-1, with no clear D. Germline V gives CDR1 LGHNA, CDR2 YSLEER. This CDR3 spans 17 amino acids. Trimming pared 0 bases from V and 6 bases from J, leaving 20 bases between.

This clonotype was detected many times. The chain employs TRBV18 and TRBJ1-3; D remains ambiguous. CDR3 length equals 16 residues. Germline V gives CDR1 KGHSH, CDR2 LQKENI. V was pared by 2 bases and J by 4 bases, with 15 bases between. The CDR3: CASSPVPWTEGNTIYF. CDR3 coding DNA: TGTGCCAGCTCACCAGTGCCTTGGACGGAGGGAAACACCATATATTTT.

The CDR3 here is CASSSAGGQGDTQYF. For the CDR3, the DNA is TGTGCCAGCAGTTCGGCGGGGGGGCAGGGAGATACGCAGTATTTT. V and J are TRBV28 and TRBJ2-3, with 9 bases matching TRBD2. Losses at the gene ends were 4 bases for V and 5 bases for J; bases not matched to a gene: 7. The CDR3 spans 15 residues. Germline V gene data show CDR1 as MDHEN and CDR2 as SYDVKM.

This clonotype was detected only a few times. The rearrangement joins TRBV5-4 to TRBJ1-2; no clear D. V was shortened by 4 bases and J by 5 bases, with 12 bases between the two germline ends. Germline V gene data show CDR1 as SGHNT and CDR2 as YYREEE (reference sequence). CDR3 length: 13 amino acids. CDR3 sequence: CASSPPGGYGYTF. CDR3 nucleotide sequence: TGTGCCAGCAGCCCCCCGGGAGGATATGGCTACACCTTC.